Shown below are 9 T cell receptor beta chains from a single sample sequenced in a study of blood T cell repertoires in COVID-19. Profiling relied on immunoSEQ multiplex PCR, and the TCRdb table lists in-frame clones only, not all of them. In the table there are 250,000 or so clones, around 82% of which are singletons. The material sequenced was PBMCs or T cells enriched from blood (not recorded which). Receptor source: a man aged 50 or older who had recovered from COVID-19.

V gene TRBV28 combines with J gene TRBJ2-4, with D perhaps TRBD1 (6 bases). With 1 base removed from V and 1 base from J, the gap between germline ends came to 17 bases. Germline V lookup: CDR1 MDHEN, CDR2 SYDVKM. The CDR3 has 18 residues. The CDR3 region is CASSLLEGDRPAKNIQYF. The CDR3 DNA is TGTGCCAGCAGTTTATTAGAGGGCGACAGGCCCGCCAAAAACATTCAGTACTTC.

The chain uses TRBV6-5 and TRBJ1-2, with D possibly TRBD1 on 5 matching bases. CDR1 is MNHEY and CDR2 is SVGAGI in the germline V gene. The CDR3 sequence is 11 residues long. Trimming removed 11 bases at V and 4 bases at J, with 11 bases between. DNA of the CDR3: TGTGCCGCAGGGATTCCCTATGGCTACACCTTC. This encodes CAAGIPYGYTF.

This sequence joins TRBV27 and TRBJ2-5; D is undetermined. There are 13 residues in the CDR3. Trimming left V 3 bases short and J 5 bases short, with 10 bases between. Germline CDR1 MNHEY, CDR2 SMNVEV (reference sequence). The CDR3 DNA reads as TGTGCCAGCAGTTTGCCGGGTATTGAGACCCAGTACTTC. Its translation: CASSLPGIETQYF.

The V and J genes are TRBV30 and TRBJ1-6; 10 nucleotides match TRBD1. The V and J ends lost 2 bases and 10 bases, in that order; junction bases with no gene match: 11. The CDR3 totals 16 residues. Germline V CDR1 and CDR2: GTSNPN, SVGIG (reference sequence). CDR3 sequence: CAWSPGQGGGGSPLHF. CDR3 DNA sequence: TGTGCCTGGAGTCCCGGACAGGGGGGAGGCGGATCACCCCTCCACTTT. Filled out from reference TRBV30 and TRBJ1-6, the complete variable domain reads SQTIHQWPATLVQPVGSPLSLECTVEGTSNPNLYWYRQAAGRGLQLLFYSVGIGQISSEVPQNLSASRPQDRQFILSSKKLLLSDSGFYLCAWSPGQGGGGSPLHFGNGTRLTVT.

This chain uses TRBV9 with TRBJ2-1; 13 nucleotides match TRBD2. The CDR3 covers 16 residues. V trimming: 4 bases; J trimming: 7 bases; junction bases outside the gene matches: 8. CDR1 is SGDLS, CDR2 YYNGEE, per germline. The CDR3 coding sequence is TGTGCCAGCAGCAAAGGACTAGCGGGAGTAGGTAATGAGCAGTTCTTC. Residues: CASSKGLAGVGNEQFF.

V and J are TRBV28 and TRBJ2-5; TRBD2 matches 9 bases. Germline CDR1 and CDR2: MDHEN and SYDVKM. CDR3 length: 14 amino acids. Trimming at V came to 6 bases and at J to 4 bases, leaving 6 bases not matched to a gene. The DNA for the CDR3 is TGTGCCAGCAGGCTAGCGGGATCGGGAGAGACCCAGTACTTC. Amino acid sequence: CASRLAGSGETQYF. Full variable domain (rest looked up from reference TRBV28 and TRBJ2-5): DVKVTQSSRYLVKRTGEKVFLECVQDMDHENMFWYRQDPGLGLRLIYFSYDVKMKEKGDIPEGYSVSREKKERFSLILESASTNQTSMYLCASRLAGSGETQYFGPGTRLLVL.

This rearrangement joins TRBV7-3 to TRBJ2-5; 10 nucleotides match TRBD2. Germline CDR1 reads SGHTA; CDR2 reads FQGTGA. V was pared by 4 bases and J by 4 bases, with 6 bases of the junction left unmatched. The CDR3 sequence is 15 residues long. CDR3 nucleotides: TGTGCCAGCAGCTCTACTAGCGGGAAGTCAGAGACCCAGTACTTC. It specifies CASSSTSGKSETQYF.

V and J are TRBV12-3 or TRBV12-4 and TRBJ1-6; the D gene is possibly TRBD1 (5 bases). Trimming stripped 10 bases from V and 7 bases from J, with 14 bases between. The CDR3 is 13 residues long. The CDR3 DNA reads TGTGCCACCAGGGAGGGTCCGAATTCACCCCTCCACTTT. This translates into CATREGPNSPLHF.

The chain combines TRBV10-3 with TRBJ2-7, with a weak D call TRBD1 (5 bases). Looked up from germline, CDR1 is ENHRY and CDR2 is SYGVKD. Trimming stripped 6 bases from V and 0 bases from J, with 9 bases between. This CDR3 is 13 amino acids long. CDR3 residues: CAISNDSSYEQYF. The CDR3 DNA is TGTGCCATCAGCAACGACAGCTCCTACGAGCAGTACTTC.